The clone carrying this T cell receptor (beta chain) was recorded a few times. This sample stems from a study of spatial heterogeneity in lung cancer. Time point of the sample: sample taken at primary tumor resection. Material for sequencing was whole RNA from tumor, nontumor lung or frozen PBMC, left unsorted. TCRdb redid the calling of the 5' RACE reads with MiXCR, one entry per CDR3 protein. The table includes 90,000 to 95,000 distinct CDR3 sequences, less than 15% detected once. CDR3 length equals 14 residues. Trimming removed 6 bases at V and 4 bases at J, with 15 bases between. In germline, CDR1 is SNHLY, CDR2 FYNNEI.

The V call is TRBV2, the J call TRBJ1-1; D possibly corresponds to TRBD1 (5 bases). The TCR originated in a male donor with early-stage non-small cell lung cancer. Sequenced here: PBMCs, sampled at surgery. CDR3 sequence reads: CASRPEGPFTEAFF. CDR3 DNA sequence: TGTGCCAGCAGGCCAGAGGGACCTTTCACTGAAGCTTTCTTT.